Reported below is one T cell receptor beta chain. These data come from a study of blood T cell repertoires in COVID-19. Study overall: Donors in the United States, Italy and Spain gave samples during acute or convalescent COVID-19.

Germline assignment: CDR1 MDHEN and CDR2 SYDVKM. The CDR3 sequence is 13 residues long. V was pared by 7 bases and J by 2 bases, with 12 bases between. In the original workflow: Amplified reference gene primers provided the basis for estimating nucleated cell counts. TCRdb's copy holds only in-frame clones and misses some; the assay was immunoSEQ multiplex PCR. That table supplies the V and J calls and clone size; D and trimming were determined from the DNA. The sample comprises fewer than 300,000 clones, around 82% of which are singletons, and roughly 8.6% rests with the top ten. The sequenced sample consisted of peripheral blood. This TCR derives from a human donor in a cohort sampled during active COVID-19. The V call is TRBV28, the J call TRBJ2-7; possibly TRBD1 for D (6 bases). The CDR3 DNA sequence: TGTGCCAGCACGAGACAGGCGACCTACGAGCAGTACTTC. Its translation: CASTRQATYEQYF.